This is a list of T cell receptor beta chains from one sample in a study of OX40 agonist ivuxolimab in advanced cancers. Method: immunoSEQ multiplex PCR; TCRdb's copy keeps in-frame clones and lacks some. The sample carries some 100,000 clones, 85% to 90% recorded once. Specimen: CD4+ or CD8+ T cells sorted from blood, collected in a trial of the OX40 agonist ivuxolimab. The receptors come from an adult with an advanced solid tumor such as melanoma, head and neck, liver or kidney cancer. The CDR3 runs from the conserved cysteine through the conserved F or W. D genes are given only for firm matches. Size tells how often a clone was seen (once, few, many) or the class of an expanded clone, and some rows leave it out.

TRBJ1-5,TRBV19,-,-,TGTGCCAGTACCGACAGGAGCGATCAGCCCCAGCATTTT,CASTDRSDQPQHF
TRBJ2-5,TRBV11-3,-,-,TGTGCCAGCAGCCCCGACGGGGGTGAGACCCAGTACTTC,CASSPDGGETQYF
TRBJ2-5,TRBV5-8,-,-,TGTGCCAGCAGCTTGACAGGACGTCAAGAGACCCAGTACTTC,CASSLTGRQETQYF
TRBJ1-5,TRBV18,TRBD1,few,TGTGCCAGCTCACCGGGACAGGGGGGCAATCAGCCCCAGCATTTT,CASSPGQGGNQPQHF
TRBJ2-2,TRBV5-6,-,-,TGTGCCAGCAGCTTTTTAAGCGGGCCGAACACCGGGGAGCTGTTTTTT,CASSFLSGPNTGELFF
TRBJ2-4,TRBV19,-,-,TGTGCCAGTAGCCAGGATCTAGCCAAAAACATTCAGTACTTC,CASSQDLAKNIQYF
TRBJ2-7,TRBV28,TRBD1,-,TGTGCGACCGCGGGACAGGGCTACGAGCAGTACTTC,CATAGQGYEQYF
TRBJ2-5,TRBV28,-,-,TGTGCCAGCAGTCGATCTGAAGATACCCAGTACTTC,CASSRSEDTQYF
TRBJ1-2,TRBV7-2,TRBD1,few,TGTGCCAGCAGCGCCAGGACAGGGGGCCGCTATGGCTACACCTTC,CASSARTGGRYGYTF
TRBJ1-2,TRBV18,-,-,TGTGCCAGCTCACCAAACACAGACTATCCCTATGGCTACACCTTC,CASSPNTDYPYGYTF
TRBJ1-1,TRBV7-9,-,-,TGTGCCAGCAGCTTATATATGAACACTGAAGCTTTCTTT,CASSLYMNTEAFF
TRBJ2-7,TRBV28,-,-,TGTGCCAGCAGTTTGGGCGGGACCTTCTACGAGCAGTACTTC,CASSLGGTFYEQYF
TRBJ2-1,TRBV4-1,-,once,TGCGCCAGCAGCCAAGAAGGCATCCGGAACAATGAGCAGTTCTTC,CASSQEGIRNNEQFF
TRBJ2-7,TRBV29-1,-,-,TGCAGCGTTGTCAGGGTATTAGGCGGGATCTACGAGCAGTACTTC,CSVVRVLGGIYEQYF
TRBJ2-1,TRBV10-3,TRBD2,-,TGTGCCATCAGTGCTAATAGCGGGGACTACAATGAGCAGTTCTTC,CAISANSGDYNEQFF
TRBJ2-3,TRBV5-4,TRBD2,-,TGTGCCAGCAGCCCACCGGGAGGGGGAGATACGCAGTATTTT,CASSPPGGGDTQYF
TRBJ2-7,TRBV5-1,-,-,TGCGCCAGCAGCTTGGGGGTCCGGTACGAGCAGTACTTC,CASSLGVRYEQYF
TRBJ2-3,TRBV10-3,-,-,TGTGCCACCCAGACAGCCGCAGATACGCAGTATTTT,CATQTAADTQYF
TRBJ2-7,TRBV7-3,-,-,TGTGCCAGCAGCGAGTCCCTCCCCCGCGAGCAGTACTTC,CASSESLPREQYF
TRBJ2-3,TRBV11-3,-,-,TGTGCCAGCAGCAAACAGGGATGGTCGCACCTCGGCGGGGATACGCAGTATTTT,CASSKQGWSHLGGDTQYF
TRBJ1-1,TRBV5-1,TRBD1,-,TGCGCCAGCAGCGGCGGACAGGGCTACGCTGAAGCTTTCTTT,CASSGGQGYAEAFF
TRBJ2-7,TRBV6-5,TRBD2,-,TGTGCCAGCAGACGAGCCCGGGACTACTCCTACGAGCAGTACTTC,CASRRARDYSYEQYF
TRBJ2-3,TRBV10-3,-,-,TGTGCCATCAAAGGGAGCAGGGACAACACAGATACGCAGTATTTT,CAIKGSRDNTDTQYF
TRBJ2-7,TRBV5-6,TRBD2,-,TGTGCCAGCAGCTTGAAGAGCGGGGGAGCCTACGAGCAGTACTTC,CASSLKSGGAYEQYF
TRBJ2-1,TRBV5-4,TRBD2,-,TGTGCCAGCAGCTTGGCCGGGGCTAGCGGGGGCAATGAGCAGTTCTTC,CASSLAGASGGNEQFF
TRBJ2-1,TRBV9,TRBD2,-,TGTGCCAGCAGCGCGACTAGCGGGAGCAGAAATGAGCAGTTCTTC,CASSATSGSRNEQFF
TRBJ2-3,TRBV7-6,TRBD2,-,TGTGCCAGCAGCCCGGGTTCAGCGGGGGCTACGCAGTATTTT,CASSPGSAGATQYF
TRBJ2-1,TRBV5-1,-,-,TGCGCCAGCAGCTTGATAGGCGGGGCTAGGGGTGAGCAGTTCTTC,CASSLIGGARGEQFF
TRBJ2-7,TRBV7-9,TRBD1,-,TGTGCCAGCAGCCGGGACAGGGATCATCTCTACGAGCAGTACTTC,CASSRDRDHLYEQYF
TRBJ2-1,TRBV7-3,TRBD2,-,TGTGCCAGCAGCTCTGTAGCGGGAGGGACCTACAATGAGCAGTTCTTC,CASSSVAGGTYNEQFF
TRBJ2-7,TRBV7-9,TRBD1,-,TGTGCCAGCAGGCCTGGACAGGGGGCTTACGAGCAGTACTTC,CASRPGQGAYEQYF
TRBJ1-5,TRBV29-1,-,once,TGCAGCGTCGCCGGGACCGGCAATCAGCCCCAGCATTTT,CSVAGTGNQPQHF
TRBJ2-5,TRBV7-9,-,once,TGTGCCAGCAGCTTATTATTCGCAGGGGAAAAGACCCAGTACTTC,CASSLLFAGEKTQYF
TRBJ2-7,TRBV7-9,TRBD2,-,TGTGCCAGCAGCCCCGGGAGGCCCTACGAGCAGTACTTC,CASSPGRPYEQYF
TRBJ2-3,TRBV11-2,TRBD1,-,TGTGCCAGCAGCATAAGGGCCAGGGGGCTGACAGATACGCAGTATTTT,CASSIRARGLTDTQYF
TRBJ2-1,TRBV6-4,-,-,TGTGCCAGCAGTCCGGACCGATTGTACAATGAGCAGTTCTTC,CASSPDRLYNEQFF
TRBJ1-2,TRBV19,-,-,TGTGCCAGTAGTATACCCGGAGGGGTTTACGACTATGGCTACACCTTC,CASSIPGGVYDYGYTF
TRBJ2-7,TRBV5-1,TRBD2,-,TGCGCCAGCAGCTTGTCGGCTAGCGGGGGGGATCAGCAGTACTTC,CASSLSASGGDQQYF
TRBJ2-1,TRBV6-1,-,-,TGTGCCAGCAGTGAAGCGCGGCTAGCGTATTACAATGAGCAGTTCTTC,CASSEARLAYYNEQFF
TRBJ2-7,TRBV6-1,TRBD1,-,TGTGCCAGCAGTGATCAGGGGGCCTACGAGCAGTACTTC,CASSDQGAYEQYF
TRBJ2-1,TRBV4-1,-,-,TGCGCCAGCAGGGGACACAACGGTAATGAGCAGTTCTTC,CASRGHNGNEQFF
TRBJ2-7,TRBV30,-,-,TGTGCCTGGAGGAAAGGGGTGACCTTCGACTTC,CAWRKGVTFDF
TRBJ2-2,TRBV10-3,TRBD1,-,TGTGCCATCAGTTCCGGGACAGTGAACACCGGGGAGCTGTTTTTT,CAISSGTVNTGELFF
TRBJ1-2,TRBV9,TRBD1,-,TGTGCCAGCAGCTTTGGACAGGCTAACTATGGCTACACCTTC,CASSFGQANYGYTF